This T cell receptor (beta chain) was observed in a study of T cells after yellow fever vaccination. TCRdb reprocessed the 5' RACE reads via MiXCR and lists one record per CDR3 protein. The sample yields a few hundred thousand distinct CDR3 sequences, approximately 4% seen once. V gave up 0 bases and J gave up 4 bases; unmatched junction bases: 8. Germline V CDR1 and CDR2: SGDLS, YYNGEE. This CDR3 contains 17 residues. This chain joins TRBV9 and TRBJ1-4, with 8 bases lining up with TRBD1. Sequenced material: PBMCs, taken 5 days after the yellow fever booster vaccination. The sequence derives from a man aged 18 to 29 who received the YFV17D yellow fever vaccine. The CDR3 sequence is CASSVDGPGGFNEKLFF. The CDR3 coding sequence is TGTGCCAGCAGCGTAGACGGGCCAGGGGGCTTTAATGAAAAACTGTTTTTT.